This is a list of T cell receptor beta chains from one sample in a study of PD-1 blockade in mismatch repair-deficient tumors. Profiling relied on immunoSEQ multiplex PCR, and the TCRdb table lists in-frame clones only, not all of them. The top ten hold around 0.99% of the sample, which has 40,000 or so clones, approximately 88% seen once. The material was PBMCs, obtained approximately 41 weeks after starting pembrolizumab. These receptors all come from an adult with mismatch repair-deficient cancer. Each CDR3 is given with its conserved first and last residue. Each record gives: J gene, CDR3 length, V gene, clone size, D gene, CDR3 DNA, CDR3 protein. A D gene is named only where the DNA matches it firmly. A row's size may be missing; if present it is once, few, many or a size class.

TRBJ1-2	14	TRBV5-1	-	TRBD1	TGCGCCAGCAACACCGGGACAGGGGGCTTTGGCTACACCTTC	CASNTGTGGFGYTF
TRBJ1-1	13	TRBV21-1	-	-	TGTGCCACCCTACAGGGGAAGAACACTGAAGCTTTCTTT	CATLQGKNTEAFF
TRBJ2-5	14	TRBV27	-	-	TGTGCCAGCAGTTTAGGGGCGACCCAAGAGACCCAGTACTTC	CASSLGATQETQYF
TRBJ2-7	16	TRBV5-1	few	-	TGCGCCAGCAGCTGGACTAATCCTTCAATCCTTTACGAGCAGTACTTC	CASSWTNPSILYEQYF
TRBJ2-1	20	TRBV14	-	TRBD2	TGTGCCAGCAGCCAAGCAACGGGACTAGCGGGAGGGACCCCCTACAATGAGCAGTTCTTC	CASSQATGLAGGTPYNEQFF
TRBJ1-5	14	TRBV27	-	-	TGTGCCAGCAGTTACAGGGATCGCAATCAGCCCCAGCATTTT	CASSYRDRNQPQHF
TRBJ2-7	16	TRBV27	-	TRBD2	TGTGCCAGCAGTGGTATCCAAACTAGCGAAAAATACGAGCAGTACTTC	CASSGIQTSEKYEQYF
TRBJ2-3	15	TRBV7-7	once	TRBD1	TGTGCTAGCAGCTTAAATAGGGGGCCGCCAGATACGCAGTATTTT	CASSLNRGPPDTQYF
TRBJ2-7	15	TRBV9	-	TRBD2	TGTGCCAGCAGCCAGGGACTAGCGGGGGGTAACGAGCAGTACTTC	CASSQGLAGGNEQYF
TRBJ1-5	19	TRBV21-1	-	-	TGTGCCAGCAGCAATATTGGGGACAGGGATATTAGAGGCAATCAGCCCCAGCATTTT	CASSNIGDRDIRGNQPQHF
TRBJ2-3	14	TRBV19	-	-	TGTGCCAGTAGTATATTAGGGGGAACAGATACGCAGTATTTT	CASSILGGTDTQYF
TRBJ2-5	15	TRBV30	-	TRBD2	TGTGCCTGGAGGGGGCCTAGCGGACTCCAAGAGACCCAGTACTTC	CAWRGPSGLQETQYF
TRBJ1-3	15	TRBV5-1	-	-	TGCGCCAGCAGCCCCGTGCCGGGCTCTGGAAACACCATATATTTT	CASSPVPGSGNTIYF
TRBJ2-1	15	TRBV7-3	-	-	TGTGCCAGCAGCTTAGGACAGATTTCGGGCAATGAGCAGTTCTTC	CASSLGQISGNEQFF
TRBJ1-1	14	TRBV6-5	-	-	TGTGCCAGCAGTTACTCGAGAGGCAGGGCTGAAGCTTTCTTT	CASSYSRGRAEAFF
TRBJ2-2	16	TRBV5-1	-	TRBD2	TGCGCCAGCAGCCCTCAGGCTAGCGGGGGCACCGGGGAGCTGTTTTTT	CASSPQASGGTGELFF
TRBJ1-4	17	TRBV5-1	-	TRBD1	TGCGCCAGCAGCTTCGAAGTCGGGACAGGGGGTAATGAAAAACTGTTTTTT	CASSFEVGTGGNEKLFF
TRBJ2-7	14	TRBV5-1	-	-	TGCGCCAGCAGCTTTGGGAGCGTTACCTACGAGCAGTACTTC	CASSFGSVTYEQYF